These 25 T cell receptor beta chains share one sample of origin, sequenced in a study of T cell responses to AZD1222 COVID-19 vaccine (dated by TCRdb to the early 2020s). The library was made by the immunoSEQ multiplex PCR assay. Sourced from immuneACCESS, this table was stored by TCRdb with only in-frame sequences that have V and J called. A share of the clones is absent; for the studies checked, an unresolved V gene accounts for under half, and the remainder has no known explanation. A total of approximately 150,000 clones appear in this sample, 86% of them only once. The ten largest account for 5% to 6% of the sample. The time point label here, explained by the study, means: about 28 days (+/-7) after the second vaccine dose. The starting material was peripheral blood, obtained 28 days after the second AZD1222 dose. These receptors all come from an adult who received the AZD1222 COVID-19 vaccine.

The chain links TRBV12-5 to TRBJ2-3; 7 nucleotides agree with TRBD1. The CDR3 length is 18 residues. Germline CDR1 and CDR2: LGHNT and FRNRAP. J gave up 0 bases and V 5 bases, and 14 bases lay outside the gene matches. CDR3 sequence reads: CASGPTPGTEISTDTQYF. In DNA form, the CDR3 reads TGTGCTAGTGGTCCTACCCCCGGGACAGAAATTAGCACAGATACGCAGTATTTT. The entire variable domain, with the rest obtained from reference TRBV12-5 and TRBJ2-3, is as follows: DARVTQTPRHKVTEMGQEVTMRCQPILGHNTVFWYRQTMMQGLELLAYFRNRAPLDDSGMPKDRFSAEMPDATLATLKIQPSEPRDSAVYFCASGPTPGTEISTDTQYFGPGTRLTVL.

The chain carries TRBV13 and TRBJ1-1, with 7 nucleotides matching TRBD1. The CDR3 contains 17 residues. In germline, CDR1 is PRHDT, CDR2 FYEKMQ (reference sequence). Germline trimming cut 5 bases from V and 3 bases from J; bases unmatched to any gene: 15. This chain's CDR3 is CASSLNPFNRGHTEAFF. The CDR3 DNA sequence: TGTGCCAGCAGCCTTAACCCTTTTAACAGGGGTCACACTGAAGCTTTCTTT. The full variable domain, rest sourced from reference TRBV13 and TRBJ1-1, is AAGVIQSPRHLIKEKRETATLKCYPIPRHDTVYWYQQGPGQDPQFLISFYEKMQSDKGSIPDRFSAQQFSDYHSELNMSSLELGDSALYFCASSLNPFNRGHTEAFFGQGTRLTVV.

Of note for this clone: Other nucleotide sequences in the sample specify the same CDR3. For the CDR3, the DNA is TGTGCCAGCAGTTACTCAGGAGGCGTATCCTACGAGCAGTACTTC. Its protein is CASSYSGGVSYEQYF. The chain couples TRBV6-5 to TRBJ2-7; possible D gene TRBD2, 5 bases. Trimming left V 0 bases short and J 1 base short, with 10 bases between. Germline loops: CDR1 MNHEY, CDR2 SVGAGI. This CDR3 comprises 15 residues.

The V gene is TRBV19, the J gene TRBJ1-5; TRBD1 might be the D (5 bases). Germline CDR1 is LNHDA and CDR2 is SQIVND (reference sequence). The CDR3 has 16 amino acids. The V and J ends lost 2 bases and 2 bases respectively, with 13 bases between them. The chain's CDR3 is CASSIWGRPGNQPQHF. In DNA form, the CDR3 reads TGTGCCAGTAGTATATGGGGGAGGCCTGGCAATCAGCCCCAGCATTTT.

The chain uses TRBV5-6 and TRBJ1-4, with D perhaps matching TRBD1 (6 bases). The CDR3 is 13 amino acids. Germline lookup yields CDR1 SGHDT and CDR2 YYEEEE. V lost 2 bases and J 5 bases, leaving 7 bases between the germline ends. The CDR3 nucleotides are TGTGCCAGCAGCTTCGACAGGAATGAAAAACTGTTTTTT. Translated: CASSFDRNEKLFF.

This chain joins TRBV28 and TRBJ1-3; D remains unclear. The CDR3 has 14 residues. Germline loops: CDR1 MDHEN, CDR2 SYDVKM. Trimming stripped 7 bases from V and 0 bases from J, with 10 bases between. CDR3 sequence (DNA): TGTGCCAGCACCGCACTGAACTCTGGAAACACCATATATTTT. Amino acid sequence: CASTALNSGNTIYF.

The CDR3 bases are TGTGCCAGCAGCTATCCGGGACTCTCAGAGACCCAGTACTTC. Residues: CASSYPGLSETQYF. The V call is TRBV11-2, the J call TRBJ2-5; D may be TRBD2 (6 bases). The CDR3 totals 14 residues. Trimming took 4 bases from V and 4 from J, leaving 13 bases between them. Germline assignment: CDR1 SGHAT and CDR2 FQNNGV.

In its sample, this clone was seen many times. The chain links TRBV27 to TRBJ2-7; possibly TRBD1 or TRBD2 for D (5 bases each). In germline, CDR1 is MNHEY, CDR2 SMNVEV (reference sequence). V lost 7 bases, J lost 3 bases, and 19 bases lay in between. This CDR3 is built from 15 residues. CDR3 sequence reads: CASNRMGVKLYEQYF. CDR3 nucleotide sequence: TGTGCCAGCAATCGAATGGGGGTAAAACTCTACGAGCAGTACTTC.

This chain links TRBV29-1 with TRBJ1-1; D is uncertain. Germline loops: CDR1 SQVTM, CDR2 ANQGSEA. CDR3 length equals 11 residues. Trimming took off 8 bases at V and 1 base at J, with 8 bases between the two ends. In nucleotides, the CDR3 is TGCAGCTCCAGCCGGAACACTGAAGCTTTCTTT. This sequence encodes CSSSRNTEAFF.

The rearrangement links TRBV6-5 to TRBJ2-3; D might be TRBD1 (5 bases). This CDR3 is built from 13 residues. CDR1 and CDR2 from the germline V gene are MNHEY and SVGAGI. Trimming took off 4 bases at V and 7 bases at J, with 12 bases between the two ends. In DNA form, the CDR3 reads TGTGCCAGCAGTTCTGTCGACAGATATACGCAGTATTTT. Translating it yields CASSSVDRYTQYF.

A remark on this clone: The same CDR3 is also encoded by other DNA sequences in this sample. The CDR3 is CASSFRDTQYF. In DNA form, the CDR3 reads TGTGCCAGCAGTTTCCGGGATACGCAGTATTTT. The chain employs TRBV27 and TRBJ2-3; D not resolved. V lost 3 bases, J lost 6 bases, and 4 bases lay in between. CDR3 length: 11 residues. Germline CDR1 is MNHEY and CDR2 is SMNVEV (reference sequence).

With respect to this clone: Other DNA variants within this sample encode the same CDR3. The chain recombines TRBV11-2 with TRBJ2-5; 8 positions match TRBD2. The ends lost 8 bases at V and 4 bases at J; junction bases unmatched: 9. Germline CDR1 and CDR2: SGHAT and FQNNGV. The length of the CDR3 is 14 residues. CDR3: CASRPGLAGETQYF. The CDR3 nucleotides are TGTGCCAGCCGACCCGGGCTAGCGGGAGAGACCCAGTACTTC.

The chain recombines TRBV27 with TRBJ1-6, with 10 bases fitting TRBD1. Germline trimming cut 4 bases from V and 9 bases from J; bases unmatched to any gene: 6. The CDR3 has 15 amino acids. In germline, CDR1 is MNHEY, CDR2 SMNVEV (reference sequence). The CDR3 DNA reads as TGTGCCAGCAGTTGGGGACAGGGGAGGGGTTCACCCCTCCACTTT. Its protein product is CASSWGQGRGSPLHF.

This clone was found a few times. The genes are TRBV27 and TRBJ1-2; weak D call: TRBD1 (6 bases). Germline-derived CDR1 and CDR2 are MNHEY and SMNVEV (reference sequence). This CDR3 contains 14 residues. V was trimmed by 5 bases and J by 8 bases, leaving 18 bases between them. CDR3 sequence reads: CASSTGTRGNGYTF. In nucleotides, the CDR3 is TGTGCCAGCAGTACAGGGACCCGGGGGAACGGCTACACCTTC.

Note on this clone: Other DNA variants within this sample encode the same CDR3. The chain joins TRBV10-1 to TRBJ2-7; D unresolved. CDR1 is WNHNN and CDR2 is SYGVQD in the germline V gene (reference sequence). The ends were cut back, 0 bases at V and 3 bases at J, with 3 bases in the middle. The CDR3 is made up of 12 amino acids. CDR3 nucleotides: TGCGCCAGCAGTGAGTCAGGCTACGAGCAGTACTTC. Translation gives CASSESGYEQYF.

This rearrangement joins TRBV13 to TRBJ2-1; D assignment may be TRBD1 or TRBD2 (6 bases each). Trimming took off 5 bases at V and 0 bases at J, with 14 bases between the two ends. The CDR3 consists of 16 residues. In germline, CDR1 is PRHDT, CDR2 FYEKMQ (reference sequence). This CDR3 is CASSAEGGFSYNEQFF. The CDR3 nucleotides read TGTGCCAGCAGCGCCGAAGGGGGGTTCTCCTACAATGAGCAGTTCTTC.

This chain connects TRBV11-2 to TRBJ2-1; D remains unclear. The germline V gene encodes CDR1 SGHAT and CDR2 FQNNGV. Trimming removed 2 bases at V and 4 bases at J, with 9 bases between. This CDR3 region has 14 residues. CDR3 region: CASSLQQTYNEQFF. The CDR3 bases are TGTGCCAGCAGCTTACAGCAGACTTACAATGAGCAGTTCTTC.

The chain couples TRBV28 to TRBJ2-7; weak D call: TRBD2 (6 bases). V was trimmed by 2 bases and J by 10 bases, leaving 15 bases between them. The CDR3 length is 13 residues. Germline CDR1 reads MDHEN; CDR2 reads SYDVKM. The CDR3 DNA reads as TGTGCCAGCAGTTTAAGGCTAGCGACCCCCCAGTACTTC. This translates into CASSLRLATPQYF.

In nucleotides, the CDR3 is TGTGCCAGCACAGGGGTAGGCGGGGAGCTGTTTTTT. Its translation is CASTGVGGELFF. The chain carries TRBV2 and TRBJ2-2; a possible D gene is TRBD1 (6 bases). CDR3 length: 12 residues. V lost 7 bases and J 7 bases, leaving 10 bases between the germline ends. CDR1 is SNHLY, CDR2 FYNNEI, per germline.

The CDR3 DNA sequence: TGTGCCATCAAGGACAGCGGAGAAACTGAAGCTTTCTTT. It specifies CAIKDSGETEAFF. The genes are TRBV10-3 and TRBJ1-1, with a possible D match to TRBD1 (6 bases). This CDR3 comprises 13 residues. The V end was cut by 7 bases, the J end by 5 bases, with 14 bases between. Germline CDR1 ENHRY, CDR2 SYGVKD.

The genes are TRBV11-3 and TRBJ2-2; TRBD2 aligns across 7 bases. Trimming removed 2 bases from V and 7 bases from J; junction bases left unmatched: 7. The CDR3 length is 15 residues. Germline CDR1 and CDR2: SGHNT and YENEEA. The CDR3 is CASSLMGGPVGELFF. CDR3 DNA sequence: TGTGCCAGCAGCTTAATGGGAGGGCCGGTCGGGGAGCTGTTTTTT. The full variable domain, rest sourced from reference TRBV11-3 and TRBJ2-2, is EAGVVQSPRYKIIEKKQPVAFWCNPISGHNTLYWYLQNLGQGPELLIRYENEEAVDDSQLPKDRFSAERLKGVDSTLKIQPAELGDSAVYLCASSLMGGPVGELFFGEGSRLTVL.

The rearrangement uses TRBV30 and TRBJ1-4, with D tentatively TRBD1 (5 bases). The V end lost 1 base, the J end lost 5 bases, and 11 bases lay between the germline ends. The germline CDR1 and CDR2 sequences are GTSNPN and SVGIG (reference sequence). This CDR3 spans 14 amino acids. CDR3 coding DNA: TGTGCCTGGAGTGAGAGGGGAGGGAATGAAAAACTGTTTTTT. It translates to CAWSERGGNEKLFF.

The V call is TRBV20-1, the J call TRBJ1-1, with D uncertain. Germline V CDR1 and CDR2: DFQATT, SNEGSKA (reference sequence). The CDR3 has 11 residues. CDR3 nucleotide sequence: TGCAGCCAGGTAATGAACACTGAAGCTTTCTTT. Translation: CSQVMNTEAFF.

This sequence joins TRBV5-8 and TRBJ2-5; the match to TRBD2 covers 12 bases. The CDR3 spans 15 residues. With 0 bases clipped from V and 5 bases from J, the junction kept 2 bases outside the gene matches. Germline assignment: CDR1 SGHTS and CDR2 YDEGEE. CDR3 region: CASSLGLAGAETQYF. In DNA form, the CDR3 reads TGTGCCAGCAGCTTGGGACTAGCGGGAGCTGAGACCCAGTACTTC.

The V gene is TRBV7-2, the J gene TRBJ1-5; a possible D gene is TRBD1 (5 bases). V was pared by 1 base and J by 9 bases, with 7 bases between. Per the germline V gene, CDR1 is SGHTA and CDR2 is FQGNSA. The CDR3 runs to 12 residues. CDR3 nucleotides: TGTGCCAGCAGCTTAGAGGGGCCGCCCCAGCATTTT. Residues: CASSLEGPPQHF.